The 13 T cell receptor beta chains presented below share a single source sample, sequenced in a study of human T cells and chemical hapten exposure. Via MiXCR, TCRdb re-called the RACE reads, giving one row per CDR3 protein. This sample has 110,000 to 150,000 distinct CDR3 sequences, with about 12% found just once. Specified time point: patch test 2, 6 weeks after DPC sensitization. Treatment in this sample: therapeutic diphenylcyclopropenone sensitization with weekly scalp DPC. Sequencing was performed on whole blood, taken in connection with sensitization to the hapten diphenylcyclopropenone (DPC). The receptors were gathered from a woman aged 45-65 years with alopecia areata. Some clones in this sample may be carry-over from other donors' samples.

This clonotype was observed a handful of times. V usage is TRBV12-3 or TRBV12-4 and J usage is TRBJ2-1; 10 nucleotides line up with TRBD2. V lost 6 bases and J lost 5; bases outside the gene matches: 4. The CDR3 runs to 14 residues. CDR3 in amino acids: CASSPLAGNNEQFF. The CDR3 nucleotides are TGTGCCAGCAGCCCACTAGCGGGAAACAATGAGCAGTTCTTC.

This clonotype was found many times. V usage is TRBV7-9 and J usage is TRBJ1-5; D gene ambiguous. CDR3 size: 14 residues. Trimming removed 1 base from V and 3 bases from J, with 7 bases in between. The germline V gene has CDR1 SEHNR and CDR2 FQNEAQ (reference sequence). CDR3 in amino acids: CASSLGPSNQPQHF. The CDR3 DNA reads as TGTGCCAGCAGCTTAGGACCTTCCAATCAGCCCCAGCATTTT.

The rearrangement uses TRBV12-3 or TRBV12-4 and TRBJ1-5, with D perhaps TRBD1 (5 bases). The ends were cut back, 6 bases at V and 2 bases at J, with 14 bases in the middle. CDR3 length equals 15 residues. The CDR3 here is CASSEDTSRNQPQHF. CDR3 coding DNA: TGTGCCAGCAGCGAGGACACGAGCCGCAATCAGCCCCAGCATTTT.

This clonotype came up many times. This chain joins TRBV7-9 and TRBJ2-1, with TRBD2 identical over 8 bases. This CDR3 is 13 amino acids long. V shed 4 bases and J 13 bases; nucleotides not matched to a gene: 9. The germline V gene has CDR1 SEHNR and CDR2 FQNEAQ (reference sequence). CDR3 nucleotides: TGTGCCAGCAGCTCTAGCGGGTCCCCCCACCAGTTCTTC. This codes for CASSSSGSPHQFF. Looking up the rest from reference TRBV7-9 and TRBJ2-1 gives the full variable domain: DTGVSQNPRHKITKRGQNVTFRCDPISEHNRLYWYRQTLGQGPEFLTYFQNEAQLEKSRLLSDRFSAERPKGSFSTLEIQRTEQGDSAMYLCASSSSGSPHQFFGPGTRLTVL.

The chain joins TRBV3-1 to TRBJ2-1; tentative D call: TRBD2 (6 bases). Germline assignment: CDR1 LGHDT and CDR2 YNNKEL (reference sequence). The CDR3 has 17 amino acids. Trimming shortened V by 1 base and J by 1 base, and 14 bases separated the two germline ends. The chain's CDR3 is CASSQGTGSGSYNEQFF. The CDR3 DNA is TGTGCCAGCAGCCAAGGGACCGGGAGTGGGTCCTACAATGAGCAGTTCTTC.

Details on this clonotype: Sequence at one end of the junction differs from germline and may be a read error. This CDR3 is CASSVGAEPTGEPFF. As DNA, the CDR3 is TGTGCCAGCAGCGTAGGAGCGGAGCCCACCGGGGAGCCGTTTTTT. J is TRBJ2-2 and V is TRBV9; perhaps TRBD2 as D (5 bases). The CDR3 length is 15 residues. Germline CDR1 SGDLS, CDR2 YYNGEE.

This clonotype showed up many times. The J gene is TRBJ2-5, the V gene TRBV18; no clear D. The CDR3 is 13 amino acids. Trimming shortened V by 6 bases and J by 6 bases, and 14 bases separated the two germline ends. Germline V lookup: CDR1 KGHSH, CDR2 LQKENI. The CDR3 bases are TGTGCCAGCTCCGCCTCGGAAGGAAAGACCCAGTACTTC. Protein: CASSASEGKTQYF.

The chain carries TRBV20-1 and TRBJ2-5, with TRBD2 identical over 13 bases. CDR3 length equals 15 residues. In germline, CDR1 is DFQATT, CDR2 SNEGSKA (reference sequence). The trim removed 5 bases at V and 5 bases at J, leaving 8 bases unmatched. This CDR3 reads CSASSLAGGPETQYF. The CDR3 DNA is TGCAGTGCTTCCTCACTAGCGGGAGGGCCTGAGACCCAGTACTTC.

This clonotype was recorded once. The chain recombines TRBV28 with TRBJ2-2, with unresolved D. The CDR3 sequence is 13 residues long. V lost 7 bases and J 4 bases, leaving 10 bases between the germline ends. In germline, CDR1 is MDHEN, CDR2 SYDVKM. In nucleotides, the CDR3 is TGTGCCAGCATGGGGTTTTCCACCGGGGAGCTGTTTTTT. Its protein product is CASMGFSTGELFF.

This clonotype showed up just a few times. For the CDR3, the DNA is TGTGCCAGCAGCCCAATGGGACAGGCCTACAATGAGCAGTTCTTC. Amino acids: CASSPMGQAYNEQFF. The genes are TRBV7-2 and TRBJ2-1, with 8 bases that match TRBD1. In germline, CDR1 is SGHTA, CDR2 FQGNSA. The V segment lost 5 bases and the J segment 2 bases; nucleotides outside the gene matches: 5. This CDR3 is 15 amino acids long.

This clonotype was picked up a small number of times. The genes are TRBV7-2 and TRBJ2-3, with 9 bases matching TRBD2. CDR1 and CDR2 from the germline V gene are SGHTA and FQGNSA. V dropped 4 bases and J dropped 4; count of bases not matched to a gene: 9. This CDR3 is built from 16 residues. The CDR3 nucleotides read TGTGCCAGCAGCTACCAGAGAGCGGGAGGAGCAGATACGCAGTATTTT. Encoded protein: CASSYQRAGGADTQYF.

CDR3 protein: CASSYDTMNTEAFF. The CDR3 DNA reads as TGTGCCAGCAGCTACGACACGATGAACACTGAAGCTTTCTTT. The rearrangement joins TRBV5-5 to TRBJ1-1; D unclear. The V end was cut by 3 bases, the J end by 0 bases, with 9 bases between. The CDR3 consists of 14 residues. The germline V gene encodes CDR1 SGHKS and CDR2 YYEKEE (reference sequence). The variable domain in full, completed from reference TRBV5-5 and TRBJ1-1, reads DAGVTQSPTHLIKTRGQQVTLRCSPISGHKSVSWYQQVLGQGPQFIFQYYEKEERGRGNFPDRFSARQFPNYSSELNVNALLLGDSALYLCASSYDTMNTEAFFGQGTRLTVV.

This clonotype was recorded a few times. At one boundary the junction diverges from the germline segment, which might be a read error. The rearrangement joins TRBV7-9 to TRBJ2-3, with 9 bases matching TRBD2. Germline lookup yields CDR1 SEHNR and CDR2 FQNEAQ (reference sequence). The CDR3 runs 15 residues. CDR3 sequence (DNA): TGTGCCAGCAGCTTCACCGGGACTAGCAGAGATACGCAGTATTTT. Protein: CASSFTGTSRDTQYF.